These 32 T cell receptor beta chains came from one sample sequenced in a study of T cell responses to AZD1222 COVID-19 vaccine. Measured with immunoSEQ multiplex PCR; TCRdb has only the in-frame clones, and not every one. In the table there are more than 85,000 clones, about 88% of which are singletons. The sample consisted of peripheral blood, taken on day 0 of AZD1222 vaccination. The receptors were sampled from an adult in good health.

The chain is built from TRBV5-1 and TRBJ2-3; either TRBD1 or TRBD2 may supply D (6 bases each). The CDR3 length is 15 residues. V was shortened by 4 bases and J by 4 bases, with 16 bases between the two germline ends. Germline-derived CDR1 and CDR2 are SGHRS and YFSETQ. Here the CDR3 DNA reads TGCGCCAGCAGCCATGGTAGGGGGGCCGCAGATACGCAGTATTTT. Its translation: CASSHGRGAADTQYF.

The genes are TRBV10-1 and TRBJ2-1, with TRBD2 identical over 7 bases. In germline, CDR1 is WNHNN, CDR2 SYGVQD (reference sequence). With V trimmed by 7 bases and J by 3 bases, 12 bases remained unmatched. The CDR3 consists of 16 residues. CDR3 region: CASKRRTRFRYNEQFF. As DNA, the CDR3 is TGCGCCAGCAAGAGGAGGACTAGATTCCGCTACAATGAGCAGTTCTTC.

The gene calls are TRBV10-2 and TRBJ2-1, with 8 bases matching TRBD1. Trimming took 3 bases from V and 7 from J; bases not matched to a gene: 5. CDR1 is WSHSY, CDR2 SAAADI, per germline. The CDR3 contains 14 residues. The CDR3 spells CASSDRGLRNEQFF. The CDR3 region has the DNA TGCGCCAGCAGTGACAGGGGGCTTCGGAATGAGCAGTTCTTC.

V and J are TRBV5-6 and TRBJ2-5; unclear D gene. The CDR3 consists of 15 residues. Germline CDR1 and CDR2: SGHDT and YYEEEE. The ends were cut back, 0 bases at V and 1 base at J, with 10 bases in the middle. CDR3 region: CASSLAGGVQETQYF. The CDR3 bases are TGTGCCAGCAGCTTGGCCGGTGGGGTCCAAGAGACCCAGTACTTC.

V usage is TRBV10-3 and J usage is TRBJ1-5; D unclear. Deletions cut 3 bases from V and 6 bases from J, with 15 bases between. This CDR3 contains 15 residues. The germline V gene encodes CDR1 ENHRY and CDR2 SYGVKD. Here the CDR3 reads CAISDRSTVSQPQHF. The CDR3 nucleotides are TGTGCCATCAGTGACAGGTCCACGGTTAGTCAGCCCCAGCATTTT.

This sequence joins TRBV5-1 and TRBJ2-2; possibly TRBD1 for D (5 bases). The V gene lost 1 base and the J gene lost 3 bases, with 10 bases spanning the gap. CDR3 length: 15 amino acids. Germline V gene lookup returns CDR1 SGHRS and CDR2 YFSETQ. Here the CDR3 reads CASSLQGSDTGELFF. The CDR3, as DNA: TGCGCCAGCAGCTTGCAGGGTTCGGACACCGGGGAGCTGTTTTTT.

The chain joins TRBV27 to TRBJ1-5; unclear D gene. The CDR3 has 14 residues. Germline loops: CDR1 MNHEY, CDR2 SMNVEV (reference sequence). Trimming stripped 1 base from V and 3 bases from J, with 7 bases between. CDR3 protein: CASSLFSSNQPQHF. DNA for the CDR3: TGTGCCAGCAGTTTATTTAGCTCCAATCAGCCCCAGCATTTT.

The CDR3 DNA reads TGTGCCAGCAGCTTAGGCAGGGTAGAGGAACTGTTTTTT. It encodes CASSLGRVEELFF. The chain couples TRBV7-2 to TRBJ1-4; a possible D gene is TRBD1 (5 bases). Germline V lookup: CDR1 SGHTA, CDR2 FQGNSA. The ends were cut back, 1 base at V and 12 bases at J, with 12 bases in the middle. The CDR3 spans 13 residues.

V is TRBV6-5 and J is TRBJ2-1; TRBD2 agrees at 11 bases. Trimming at V came to 6 bases and at J to 4 bases, leaving 5 bases not matched to a gene. CDR3 length equals 15 residues. Germline CDR1 MNHEY, CDR2 SVGAGI. CDR3 coding DNA: TGTGCCAGCAGCGCCCTAGCGGGAGGATACAATGAGCAGTTCTTC. Residues: CASSALAGGYNEQFF.

The chain employs TRBV5-1 and TRBJ2-3; D unresolved. Germline assignment: CDR1 SGHRS and CDR2 YFSETQ. The CDR3 has 15 amino acids. Deletions cut 3 bases from V and 0 bases from J, with 11 bases between. CDR3 nucleotide sequence: TGCGCCAGCAGCTCTGCCCTTTCGAGCACAGATACGCAGTATTTT. Amino acids: CASSSALSSTDTQYF.

The chain has TRBV28 and TRBJ1-2; TRBD1 aligns across 7 bases. Germline CDR1 is MDHEN and CDR2 is SYDVKM. The CDR3 loop spans 13 amino acids. The ends lost 6 bases at V and 5 bases at J; junction bases unmatched: 6. This chain's CDR3 is CASRSTGIYGYTF. CDR3 DNA sequence: TGTGCCAGCAGATCGACAGGGATATATGGCTACACCTTC.

The chain is built from TRBV27 and TRBJ2-3; D may match TRBD1 or TRBD2 (5 bases each). The CDR3 totals 14 residues. The germline V gene has CDR1 MNHEY and CDR2 SMNVEV (reference sequence). Trimming pared 3 bases from V and 3 bases from J, leaving 10 bases between. CDR3 DNA sequence: TGTGCCAGCAGTTTGAGGGACCCGACAGATACGCAGTATTTT. Encoded protein: CASSLRDPTDTQYF.

This chain uses TRBV10-3 with TRBJ1-1, with 9 nucleotides matching TRBD1. The CDR3 runs to 13 residues. Germline CDR1 reads ENHRY; CDR2 reads SYGVKD. Trimming cost V 11 bases and J 3 bases; bases outside gene matches: 7. This chain's CDR3 is CAVTGGQDTEAFF. The CDR3 region has the DNA TGTGCCGTAACAGGGGGCCAGGACACTGAAGCTTTCTTT.

This rearrangement joins TRBV19 to TRBJ1-5; TRBD1 agrees at 9 bases. The ends lost 10 bases at V and 5 bases at J; junction bases unmatched: 6. Per the germline V gene, CDR1 is LNHDA and CDR2 is SQIVND (reference sequence). The CDR3 sequence is 13 residues long. The CDR3 region is CATGGDRDQPQHF. The DNA of the CDR3 is TGTGCCACGGGGGGGGACAGGGATCAGCCCCAGCATTTT.

The chain combines TRBV5-1 with TRBJ2-7, with D uncertain. Germline-derived CDR1 and CDR2 are SGHRS and YFSETQ. V lost 4 bases and J lost 3, with 8 bases in between. CDR3 size: 12 residues. CDR3 sequence: CASSRDGYEQYF. The CDR3 DNA reads as TGCGCCAGCAGCCGCGACGGCTACGAGCAGTACTTC. Full variable domain (remainder filled in from reference TRBV5-1 and TRBJ2-7): KAGVTQTPRYLIKTRGQQVTLSCSPISGHRSVSWYQQTPGQGLQFLFEYFSETQRNKGNFPGRFSGRQFSNSRSEMNVSTLELGDSALYLCASSRDGYEQYFGPGTRLTVT.

This chain joins TRBV5-1 and TRBJ2-7; no definite D call. This CDR3 is 14 amino acids long. From germline, CDR1 is SGHRS and CDR2 YFSETQ. Trimming took 0 bases from V and 1 from J, leaving 8 bases between them. The DNA of the CDR3 is TGCGCCAGCAGCTTGGCTACGGATTCCTACGAGCAGTACTTC. Its translation is CASSLATDSYEQYF.

This clone has a single count. The rearrangement links TRBV4-3 to TRBJ2-3; D is unresolved. The CDR3 totals 14 residues. Looked up from germline, CDR1 is LGHNA and CDR2 is YSLEER. V was trimmed by 1 base and J by 2 bases, leaving 7 bases between them. The CDR3 spells CASSQVGPTDTQYF. The DNA of the CDR3 is TGCGCCAGCAGCCAAGTAGGGCCCACAGATACGCAGTATTTT.

V gene TRBV6-6 combines with J gene TRBJ2-6; the D is unclear. The V end lost 0 bases, the J end lost 0 bases, and 6 bases lay between the germline ends. Germline V gene sequence: CDR1 MNHNY, CDR2 SVGAGI (reference sequence). The CDR3 is 16 residues long. In nucleotides, the CDR3 is TGTGCCAGCAGTTACTCGGGTATCTCTGGGGCCAACGTCCTGACTTTC. Protein sequence: CASSYSGISGANVLTF.

Points on this clone: The sample contains more than one DNA sequence encoding this CDR3. This rearrangement joins TRBV9 to TRBJ2-1; TRBD2 is a possible D gene (6 bases). Germline V CDR1 and CDR2: SGDLS, YYNGEE. The CDR3 length is 12 residues. Trimming cost V 4 bases and J 10 bases, with 12 bases left between them. In nucleotides, the CDR3 is TGTGCCAGCAGCCCCGGACTAAACGAGCAGTTCTTC. Translating gives CASSPGLNEQFF.

This clone came up a few times. The V call is TRBV6-1, the J call TRBJ2-2, with 15 bases lining up with TRBD2. V gave up 3 bases and J gave up 7 bases; unmatched junction bases: 6. Per germline, CDR1 MNHNS and CDR2 SASEGT. The CDR3 consists of 17 residues. The CDR3 sequence: CASSDQMGLAGGGELFF. As DNA, the CDR3 is TGTGCCAGCAGTGACCAGATGGGACTAGCGGGAGGCGGGGAGCTGTTTTTT.

The chain uses TRBV28 and TRBJ1-1; D ambiguous. This CDR3 has 12 amino acids. CDR1 is MDHEN and CDR2 is SYDVKM in the germline V gene. Trimming cost V 6 bases and J 4 bases, with 9 bases left between them. CDR3 protein: CASRQYSTEAFF. The CDR3 coding sequence is TGTGCCAGCAGACAGTATAGCACTGAAGCTTTCTTT.

The chain has TRBV12-3 or TRBV12-4 and TRBJ1-2; a weak D match, TRBD1 (5 bases). The V end was cut by 7 bases, the J end by 7 bases, with 16 bases between. CDR3 length: 13 amino acids. The CDR3: CASTDPGRPGYTF. The CDR3 bases are TGTGCCAGCACCGATCCGGGGCGTCCTGGCTACACCTTC.

This chain links TRBV19 with TRBJ1-1; possible D gene TRBD1, 6 bases. CDR1 and CDR2 (germline): LNHDA, SQIVND (reference sequence). The CDR3 runs 16 residues. Trimming removed 3 bases from V and 6 bases from J, with 20 bases in between. This CDR3 reads CASSIRAEGRGAEAFF. CDR3 bases: TGTGCCAGTAGTATTAGAGCGGAGGGTAGGGGGGCTGAAGCTTTCTTT.

The chain recombines TRBV9 with TRBJ1-6; no clear D gene. The CDR3 length is 14 residues. Germline V lookup: CDR1 SGDLS, CDR2 YYNGEE. V lost 3 bases and J lost 10, with 14 bases in between. CDR3 nucleotide sequence: TGTGCCAGCAGCGCAGGTTTGGCCGGGTCACCCCTCCACTTT. Amino acids: CASSAGLAGSPLHF.

This rearrangement joins TRBV3-1 (or the pseudogene TRBV3-2) to TRBJ1-3; D gene unclear. The CDR3 runs 14 residues. The V end lost 1 base, the J end lost 2 bases, and 6 bases lay between the germline ends. Germline CDR1 and CDR2: LGHDT and YNNKEL (reference sequence). CDR3 sequence reads: CASSQGVPGNTIYF. The CDR3 DNA sequence: TGTGCCAGCAGCCAAGGGGTCCCTGGAAACACCATATATTTT.

The V call is TRBV11-2, the J call TRBJ2-2, with TRBD2 as a possible D gene (6 bases). The CDR3 loop spans 15 amino acids. CDR1 is SGHAT, CDR2 FQNNGV, per germline. The V end lost 1 base, the J end lost 4 bases, and 10 bases lay between the germline ends. This CDR3 is CASSLVGGGTGELFF. In nucleotides, the CDR3 is TGTGCCAGCAGCTTAGTTGGGGGAGGCACCGGGGAGCTGTTTTTT.

The rearrangement joins TRBV6-5 to TRBJ2-1, with 9 bases identical to TRBD2. CDR3 size: 11 residues. Germline CDR1 is MNHEY and CDR2 is SVGAGI. V lost 9 bases to trimming and J lost 8 bases; unmatched junction nucleotides: 2. The CDR3: CASSGRYEQFF. The CDR3 DNA is TGTGCCAGTAGCGGGAGATATGAGCAGTTCTTC.

J is TRBJ1-1 and V is TRBV9; TRBD1 matches at 8 bases. The V gene end was trimmed by 4 bases and the J gene end by 3 bases; junction bases not matched to a gene: 14. Germline V gene lookup returns CDR1 SGDLS and CDR2 YYNGEE. The CDR3 has 17 amino acids. The CDR3 region has the DNA TGTGCCAGCAGCCCAGGACAGGGAGCGGGACGGTACACTGAAGCTTTCTTT. This translates into CASSPGQGAGRYTEAFF. The whole variable domain, filled in from reference TRBV9 and TRBJ1-1, reads DSGVTQTPKHLITATGQRVTLRCSPRSGDLSVYWYQQSLDQGLQFLIQYYNGEERAKGNILERFSAQQFPDLHSELNLSSLELGDSALYFCASSPGQGAGRYTEAFFGQGTRLTVV.

This clone was seen a handful of times. The J gene is TRBJ2-3, the V gene TRBV3-1 (or the pseudogene TRBV3-2), with TRBD2 matching over 9 bases. V was clipped by 0 bases and J by 1 base; unmatched bases: 2. CDR1 and CDR2 (germline): LGHDT, YNNKEL (reference sequence). The CDR3 covers 16 residues. DNA of the CDR3: TGTGCCAGCAGCCAAGATCTAGCGGGACGCACAGATACGCAGTATTTT. Translated, it gives CASSQDLAGRTDTQYF.

This chain connects TRBV7-2 to TRBJ1-5; perhaps TRBD1 as D (5 bases). V lost 4 bases and J lost 0, with 13 bases in between. The V gene's germline CDR1 is SGHTA and CDR2 FQGNSA. The CDR3 totals 16 residues. For the CDR3, the DNA is TGTGCCAGCAGCTCGATAGCGACAGCTAGCAATCAGCCCCAGCATTTT. This codes for CASSSIATASNQPQHF.

A single count supports this clone. The chain employs TRBV28 and TRBJ1-4; TRBD1 matches at 9 bases. This CDR3 contains 14 residues. The V and J ends lost 5 bases and 11 bases, in that order; junction bases with no gene match: 9. Germline CDR1 is MDHEN and CDR2 is SYDVKM. CDR3 in amino acids: CASSPGTGKAKLFF. The CDR3 bases are TGTGCCAGCAGTCCCGGGACAGGGAAGGCGAAACTGTTTTTT.

The genes are TRBV3-1 (or the pseudogene TRBV3-2) and TRBJ2-1, with D uncertain. This CDR3 has 14 residues. From germline, CDR1 is LGHDT and CDR2 YNNKEL (reference sequence). V was shortened by 0 bases and J by 5 bases, with 8 bases between the two germline ends. CDR3 in amino acids: CASSQEERNNEQFF. The CDR3 DNA follows: TGTGCCAGCAGCCAAGAGGAACGAAACAATGAGCAGTTCTTC.